This T cell receptor (beta chain) was sequenced in a study of regulatory T cells in long-lasting Graves disease. This clonotype was counted ten times or more. Time point given: newly diagnosed GD, antithyroid drugs for less than 3 months. The authors made the TCR library using RNA they extracted from PBMCs. Assembly of TCR beta libraries relied on iRepertoire HTBI primers together with Arm-PCR of CDR3 regions. TCRdb redid the calling of the multiplex PCR reads with MiXCR, one entry per CDR3 protein. The repertoire holds about 220,000 distinct CDR3 sequences, with 15% to 20% as singletons. The CDR3 extends over 11 amino acids. The ends were cut back, 6 bases at V and 7 bases at J, with 7 bases in the middle. The germline gives CDR1 MNHEY, CDR2 SVGEGT. The sample was also reused in another study, on T cells in Graves' hyperthyroidism and ophthalmopathy.

This clonotype originated in a woman in her thirties with Graves disease. V is TRBV6-2 or TRBV6-3 and J is TRBJ1-5; D might be TRBD1 (6 bases). Here the sequenced sample was peripheral blood mononuclear cells (PBMCs), taken at new diagnosis, from a patient treated with antithyroid drugs. In DNA form, the CDR3 reads TGTGCCAGCAGCCAGGGGCAGCCCCAGCATTTT. It encodes CASSQGQPQHF.